The present T cell receptor (beta chain) was sequenced within a study of OX40 agonist ivuxolimab in advanced cancers. Study-level findings and limits: Researchers did not determine the expanded peripheral T cells' antigen specificity.

Peripheral blood came from all dose cohorts at three timepoints. CDR3 length equals 12 residues. V was pared by 8 bases and J by 8 bases, with 15 bases between. The germline V gene encodes CDR1 MNHNS and CDR2 SASEGT. As regards this clone: What it binds is not known.

Clones were read by immunoSEQ multiplex PCR, and TCRdb kept only the in-frame ones, dropping some. The sample includes over 50,000 clones, around 92% of them seen just once. Source: CD4+ or CD8+ T cells sorted from blood, taken in a trial of the OX40 agonist ivuxolimab. This chain links TRBV6-1 with TRBJ1-1; D not resolved. This clonotype was sampled from an adult with an advanced solid tumor such as melanoma, head and neck, liver or kidney cancer. CDR3 bases: TGTGCCAGCGCCCGGAGTTTAGCAGAAGCTTTCTTT. The encoded protein is CASARSLAEAFF.